The present T cell receptor beta chain was sequenced within a study of molecular identifiers for immune sequencing clone quantification (dated by TCRdb to 2017 to 2018). For context, the study as a whole: For a replicate experiment, RNA from roughly 20,000 or 100,000 naive CD8 T cells was divided into five aliquots, and four of the five aliquots were sequenced. CD8 T cells were used in a methods study to benchmark molecular-identifier clustering-based TCR repertoire sequencing (MIDCIRS) and TCR RNA copy counting. Here is what the overall study found, with its caveats: Modeling gave about three recovered TCR RNA copies per cell versus roughly 10 by digital PCR, implying approximately 32% capture efficiency. The naive libraries included spiked-in Jurkat TCR RNA (fewer than eleven copies' worth), and this Jurkat TCR RNA is not part of the donor repertoire. When barcode sub-clustering was omitted, TCR diversity was inflated by chimeric consensus sequences, with chimeras reaching as high as 47%. In CMV-specific effector cells, over 99% of molecules were held by clones above 20 RNA copies, whereas under 1% of molecules were held by such clones in naive cells. A single cell's worth of spiked-in Jurkat TCR RNA was reported detectable even among under 1.3 million naive CD8 T cells. The sizes of highly expanded clones could end up underestimated when identical TCR molecules share a barcode.

A remark on this clonotype: Its antigen remains undetermined. Qualities for individual bases were not recorded, and no much larger clone is one base off.

The library was built by means of PCR. This sample was sequenced with a NextSeq 500. Bulk TCR libraries were made following a previously described method, with the TCR primers given in Table S5. Purification of total RNA was performed with the Qiagen AllPrep DNA/RNA kit. Before analysis, reads from multiple sequencing runs of one library were combined. In the original analysis: Reads were retained only if their TCR constant sequence matched exactly, and those retained reads were trimmed to 150 nt and grouped according to their 12-nt molecular barcodes. Reads inside each barcode group were sub-clustered using a 15% Levenshtein threshold, and a quality-weighted consensus sequence was constructed for each RNA molecule. Non-functional sequences were removed, as were lower-count sequences one edit away from another. On the basis of fitting two negative binomial distributions, barcode sub-clusters with fewer than 20% of the maximum read count were discarded. TCRdb redid the processing of the public reads, applying fastp at Q25 and MiXCR, and retained in-frame beta chains. Rows matching on CDR3 protein sequence are summarized as one entry with the most common DNA and genes. V and J calls and clone size were set by TCRdb, not the authors. The sample has more than 450,000 distinct CDR3 sequences on record, roughly 25% of them singletons. The ten largest clones take up roughly 0.77% of the sample.

From the cysteine through the phenylalanine, the CDR3 covers 12 amino acids. The DNA shown is the 36-base CDR3, in frame from base 1. Cut back by 3 bases and 11 bases, the V and J ends lie 10 bases apart. The germline V gene specifies SGHVS as CDR1 and FNYEAQ as CDR2. Libraries of naive CD8 T cells were generated from roughly 20,000 to 1,000,000 sorted cells, with 10%, 30% or 50% of the purified RNA used. Naive CD8 T cells, defined as CD8+CD4-CCR7+CD45RA+, were FACS-sorted into RLT Plus buffer on a BD FACSAria II. Detection sensitivity was tested by spiking Jurkat RNA equal to fewer than twelve TCR copies' worth into samples containing roughly 19,000-1,100,000 naive CD8 T cells. CD8 T cells were enriched with RosetteSep CD8+ T Cell Enrichment Cocktail and Ficoll-Paque, followed by ACK red cell lysis.

In this chain, TRBV7-6 is recombined with TRBJ2-2; too little of a D gene remains to name it. The sequenced sample consisted of naive CD8+ T cells from blood, with Jurkat cell RNA spiked in. This specimen's cell subset or site label, per the study, means: FACS-sorted CD8+CD4-CCR7+CD45RA+ naive T cells. This clonotype originated in a human donor in good health. Some libraries in this study had Jurkat cell RNA spiked in. The CDR3 protein: CASSLATDELFF. The bases are TGTGCCAGCAGCTTGGCGACGGACGAGCTGTTTTTT.